Presented here are 32 T cell receptor beta chains from one specimen sequenced in a study of identical twins. Each CDR3 protein gets one entry after TCRdb re-called the 5' RACE reads with MiXCR. This sample has 510,000 or so distinct CDR3 sequences, with roughly 15% found just once. This sample was also put to use in a study of yellow fever vaccine responses in identical twins.

The sequenced sample was CD4+ T cells sorted from blood. The source of these receptors is a woman younger than 30 in good health.

This clonotype was picked up a small number of times. The rearrangement joins TRBV7-9 to TRBJ2-7; D uncertain. Trimming pared 5 bases from V and 4 bases from J, leaving 6 bases between. The CDR3 length is 11 residues. CDR1 is SEHNR, CDR2 FQNEAQ, per germline (reference sequence). The CDR3 sequence: CASSTGYEQYV. As DNA, the CDR3 is TGTGCCAGCAGCACCGGATACGAGCAGTACGTC.

Many counts were recorded for this clonotype. V is TRBV10-3 and J is TRBJ1-1; D ambiguous. The V end was cut by 4 bases, the J end by 0 bases, with 6 bases between. CDR3 length: 13 residues. Germline V CDR1 and CDR2: ENHRY, SYGVKD. CDR3 residues: CAISANLNTEAFF. The CDR3 coding sequence is TGTGCCATCAGTGCCAACCTGAACACTGAAGCTTTCTTT.

The chain has TRBV19 and TRBJ2-1; D may be TRBD1 or TRBD2 (5 bases each). From germline, CDR1 is LNHDA and CDR2 SQIVND (reference sequence). Trimming removed 0 bases at V and 7 bases at J, with 7 bases between. The length of the CDR3 is 13 residues. CDR3 loop: CASSIDWGNEQFF. The DNA of the CDR3 is TGTGCCAGTAGTATAGATTGGGGGAATGAGCAGTTCTTC.

Only a few counts were recorded for this clonotype. The chain recombines TRBV20-1 with TRBJ2-1; 12 bases align to TRBD1. The V and J ends lost 4 bases and 6 bases, in that order; junction bases with no gene match: 10. Germline V CDR1 and CDR2: DFQATT, SNEGSKA (reference sequence). There are 16 residues in the CDR3. CDR3: CSATKPGQGAINEQFF. In DNA, the CDR3 is TGCAGTGCTACTAAACCGGGACAGGGGGCTATCAATGAGCAGTTCTTC.

This clonotype was detected a few times. This chain uses TRBV2 with TRBJ2-5, with unresolved D. V shed 3 bases and J shed 2 bases, with 10 bases lying between them. Per germline, CDR1 SNHLY and CDR2 FYNNEI. The CDR3 sequence is 14 residues long. CDR3 amino acids: CASSDSWQQETQYF. The DNA for the CDR3 is TGTGCCAGCAGTGATAGTTGGCAGCAAGAGACCCAGTACTTC.

The chain joins TRBV5-5 to TRBJ2-1, with no clear D. Trimming shortened V by 3 bases and J by 4 bases, and 11 bases separated the two germline ends. The CDR3 consists of 14 residues. Germline V gene data show CDR1 as SGHKS and CDR2 as YYEKEE (reference sequence). In DNA, the CDR3 is TGTGCCAGCAGCTACGGACGAGAGTACAATGAGCAGTTCTTC. It codes for CASSYGREYNEQFF.

This chain connects TRBV5-1 to TRBJ2-5; TRBD1 agrees at 7 bases. CDR1 and CDR2 from the germline V gene are SGHRS and YFSETQ. CDR3 size: 15 residues. Unmatched junction bases numbered 11, after V lost 4 bases and J lost 5 bases. The CDR3 is CASSAGTELLETQYF. In nucleotides, the CDR3 is TGCGCCAGCAGCGCTGGGACAGAACTTCTCGAGACCCAGTACTTC.

This clonotype appeared a few times. The V gene is TRBV28, the J gene TRBJ2-7; D is uncertain. The germline CDR1 and CDR2 sequences are MDHEN and SYDVKM. Trimming removed 6 bases at V and 4 bases at J, with 10 bases between. CDR3 size: 12 residues. CDR3 residues: CASSSERYEQYF. The CDR3 DNA is TGTGCCAGCAGCAGCGAGCGTTACGAGCAGTACTTC.

This clonotype was observed a few times. The rearrangement links TRBV4-1 to TRBJ2-7, with D possibly matching TRBD2 (6 bases). The CDR3 has 13 residues. The ends were cut back, 1 base at V and 7 bases at J, with 11 bases in the middle. The germline gives CDR1 MGHRA, CDR2 YSYEKL. Here the CDR3 reads CASSQVVAGEQYV. In DNA, the CDR3 is TGCGCCAGCAGCCAAGTCGTTGCGGGGGAGCAGTACGTC.

This clonotype was detected a few times. This sequence joins TRBV24-1 and TRBJ2-2; 15 bases line up with TRBD2. Losses at the gene ends were 5 bases for V and 4 bases for J; bases not matched to a gene: 10. The CDR3 sequence is 19 residues long. Germline loops: CDR1 KGHDR, CDR2 SFDVKD. In nucleotides, the CDR3 is TGTGCCACCAGTGCCACCCCGGGACTAGCGGGAGGTAGCACCGGGGAGCTGTTTTTT. Protein: CATSATPGLAGGSTGELFF.

This clonotype was counted only a few times. The chain joins TRBV11-2 to TRBJ2-1; 11 bases match TRBD2. The CDR3 extends over 17 amino acids. The germline CDR1 and CDR2 sequences are SGHAT and FQNNGV. Losses at the gene ends were 1 base for V and 5 bases for J; bases not matched to a gene: 7. CDR3 sequence reads: CASSLVGASGGHNEQFF. The CDR3 region has the DNA TGTGCCAGCAGCTTAGTGGGCGCTAGCGGGGGGCACAATGAGCAGTTCTTC.

This clonotype turned up a few times. The chain couples TRBV10-3 to TRBJ2-1, with 9 bases matching TRBD2. The CDR3 totals 16 residues. V shed 6 bases and J 0 bases; nucleotides not matched to a gene: 6. Germline V lookup: CDR1 ENHRY, CDR2 SYGVKD. The CDR3 nucleotides read TGTGCCATCAGCGCTAGCGGGATGAGCTCCTACAATGAGCAGTTCTTC. Translating it yields CAISASGMSSYNEQFF.

The chain is built from TRBV6-5 and TRBJ1-2; possible D gene TRBD1, 5 bases. The CDR3 loop spans 13 amino acids. The germline V gene encodes CDR1 MNHEY and CDR2 SVGAGI. The V and J ends lost 2 bases and 4 bases respectively, with 8 bases between them. The CDR3 DNA sequence: TGTGCCAGCAGTTACGTTGGGACCTATGGCTACACCTTC. Protein sequence: CASSYVGTYGYTF.

This sequence joins TRBV20-1 and TRBJ2-1; perhaps TRBD2 as D (5 bases). V lost 4 bases and J 4 bases, leaving 11 bases between the germline ends. The germline V gene encodes CDR1 DFQATT and CDR2 SNEGSKA (reference sequence). The CDR3 is 13 residues long. The CDR3 nucleotides are TGCAGTGCTAAGCTCGGAGGTTACAATGAGCAGTTCTTC. Protein sequence: CSAKLGGYNEQFF.

V usage is TRBV7-7 and J usage is TRBJ2-3; D possibly corresponds to TRBD1 (6 bases). The CDR3 spans 15 residues. The germline V gene has CDR1 SSHAT and CDR2 FNYEAQ (reference sequence). V shed 3 bases and J shed 3 bases, with 13 bases lying between them. CDR3 in DNA: TGTGCCAGCAGCTTCGCACAGGGCGGGACAGATACGCAGTATTTT. Its protein is CASSFAQGGTDTQYF. Filled out from reference TRBV7-7 and TRBJ2-3, the complete variable domain reads GAGVSQSPRYKVTKRGQDVTLRCDPISSHATLYWYQQALGQGPEFLTYFNYEAQPDKSGLPSDRFSAERPEGSISTLTIQRTEQRDSAMYRCASSFAQGGTDTQYFGPGTRLTVL.

This clonotype was seen a handful of times. V gene TRBV7-9 combines with J gene TRBJ2-5; D is possibly TRBD1 or TRBD2 (6 bases each). The V end was cut by 1 base, the J end by 2 bases, with 14 bases between. The CDR3 contains 16 residues. Looked up from germline, CDR1 is SEHNR and CDR2 is FQNEAQ (reference sequence). The CDR3 DNA is TGTGCCAGCAGCTTAGTTCCACGGGGGCCTCAAGAGACCCAGTACTTC. Protein: CASSLVPRGPQETQYF.

This clonotype has more than one count but fewer than ten. The chain employs TRBV6-1 and TRBJ2-1; 11 bases map to TRBD1. The CDR3 is 16 amino acids. CDR1 MNHNS and CDR2 SASEGT come from the germline V gene. The J segment lost 0 bases and the V segment lost 11 bases, leaving 9 bases of the junction unmatched. This CDR3 is CAGKDRGPSSYNEQFF. DNA for the CDR3: TGTGCCGGTAAGGACAGGGGGCCTAGCTCCTACAATGAGCAGTTCTTC.

This clonotype has only a few counts. The chain joins TRBV6-1 to TRBJ2-4; the D gene is possibly TRBD1 (6 bases). Per germline, CDR1 MNHNS and CDR2 SASEGT. The CDR3 runs to 16 residues. The V gene lost 6 bases and the J gene lost 0 bases, with 15 bases spanning the gap. The CDR3 DNA sequence: TGTGCCAGCAGGCAAGACAGGACGCTAGCCAAAAACATTCAGTACTTC. Translation: CASRQDRTLAKNIQYF.

The J gene is TRBJ1-4, the V gene TRBV20-1; D not resolved. Between the trimmed V and J ends, which lost 3 bases and 0 bases, there was a span of 5 bases. This CDR3 spans 13 amino acids. Germline V gene sequence: CDR1 DFQATT, CDR2 SNEGSKA (reference sequence). The CDR3 reads CSARQSTNEKLFF. For the CDR3, the DNA is TGCAGTGCTAGGCAGTCAACTAATGAAAAACTGTTTTTT.

V gene TRBV5-1 combines with J gene TRBJ1-3; D is uncertain. Trimming stripped 0 bases from V and 0 bases from J, with 7 bases between. Germline assignment: CDR1 SGHRS and CDR2 YFSETQ. CDR3 size: 15 residues. CDR3 DNA: TGCGCCAGCAGCTTGGCTGTCGACTCTGGAAACACCATATATTTT. It yields the protein CASSLAVDSGNTIYF. The whole variable domain, remainder taken from reference TRBV5-1 and TRBJ1-3, is KAGVTQTPRYLIKTRGQQVTLSCSPISGHRSVSWYQQTPGQGLQFLFEYFSETQRNKGNFPGRFSGRQFSNSRSEMNVSTLELGDSALYLCASSLAVDSGNTIYFGEGSWLTVV.

In this sample, this clonotype turned up a few times. The gene calls are TRBV5-1 and TRBJ2-7; 10 bases fit TRBD2. V dropped 4 bases and J dropped 3; count of bases not matched to a gene: 7. Germline loops: CDR1 SGHRS, CDR2 YFSETQ. The CDR3 loop spans 15 amino acids. In DNA form, the CDR3 reads TGCGCCAGCAGCGTTCTAGCGGGGGAGTTCTACGAGCAGTACGTC. Translation: CASSVLAGEFYEQYV.

The V gene is TRBV14, the J gene TRBJ2-5; D is ambiguous. This CDR3 spans 14 amino acids. The germline CDR1 and CDR2 sequences are SGHDN and FVKESK. V lost 0 bases to trimming and J lost 2 bases, with 7 bases between them. The CDR3 nucleotides are TGTGCCAGCAGCCAAGAAGTCAGTCAAGAGACCCAGTACTTC. This encodes CASSQEVSQETQYF.

The chain carries TRBV2 and TRBJ2-1; 9 nucleotides match TRBD1. CDR3 size: 13 residues. V gave up 8 bases and J gave up 8 bases; unmatched junction bases: 7. Germline assignment: CDR1 SNHLY and CDR2 FYNNEI. The CDR3 here is CASGTGYSDEQFF. The CDR3 DNA is TGTGCCAGCGGGACAGGGTATTCCGATGAGCAGTTCTTC. The variable domain in full, completed from reference TRBV2 and TRBJ2-1, reads EPEVTQTPSHQVTQMGQEVILRCVPISNHLYFYWYRQILGQKVEFLVSFYNNEISEKSEIFDDQFSVERPDGSNFTLKIRSTKLEDSAMYFCASGTGYSDEQFFGPGTRLTVL.

This clonotype was counted many times. The V and J genes are TRBV20-1 and TRBJ1-1; possibly TRBD1 for D (5 bases). V was cut by 1 base and J by 0 bases, with 12 bases left in between. Looked up from germline, CDR1 is DFQATT and CDR2 is SNEGSKA (reference sequence). The CDR3 consists of 15 residues. DNA for the CDR3: TGCAGTGCTAGAGGCCGGGGACCGATGAACACTGAAGCTTTCTTT. Protein: CSARGRGPMNTEAFF.

This clonotype showed up many times. The chain recombines TRBV12-3 or TRBV12-4 with TRBJ2-2; 7 bases line up with TRBD1. This CDR3 has 16 residues. After removal of 3 bases from V and 0 bases from J, the junction contained 4 bases not matched to a gene. The CDR3 region is CASSFPGTANTGELFF. DNA of the CDR3: TGTGCCAGCAGTTTTCCCGGGACAGCGAACACCGGGGAGCTGTTTTTT.

The V call is TRBV6-1, the J call TRBJ2-7; the D gene is possibly TRBD1 (5 bases). V lost 11 bases to trimming and J lost 3 bases, with 23 bases between them. The CDR3 loop spans 15 amino acids. Per the germline V gene, CDR1 is MNHNS and CDR2 is SASEGT. CDR3 region: CAPRVTSAQLYEQYV. The CDR3 DNA sequence: TGTGCCCCCAGGGTGACTTCGGCTCAACTCTACGAGCAGTACGTC.

Worth noting for this clonotype: Possible read error: a much larger clone is one base away. V usage is TRBV5-1 and J usage is TRBJ2-1; maybe TRBD1 (6 bases). Deletions cut 3 bases from V and 8 bases from J, with 9 bases between. There are 12 residues in the CDR3. The germline V gene encodes CDR1 SGHRS and CDR2 YFSETQ. CDR3 bases: TGCGCCAGCAGCTCACAGGGATATGAGCAGTTCTTC. Protein product: CASSSQGYEQFF.

This clonotype has a handful of counts. The chain links TRBV7-2 to TRBJ2-1; D is perhaps TRBD1 (6 bases). The CDR3 has 18 amino acids. Germline values: CDR1 SGHTA, CDR2 FQGNSA. The V end was cut by 0 bases, the J end by 7 bases, with 22 bases between. Here the CDR3 DNA reads TGTGCCAGCAGCTTAGCCAAGAGGGGGAAATCGTTCGGGAATGAGCAGTTCTTC. This codes for CASSLAKRGKSFGNEQFF.

This clonotype was recorded a few times. CDR3 sequence: CASGAGNTGELFF. DNA of the CDR3: TGTGCCAGCGGGGCAGGAAACACCGGGGAGCTGTTTTTT. J is TRBJ2-2 and V is TRBV6-1, with D perhaps matching TRBD1 (5 bases). The ends were cut back, 8 bases at V and 2 bases at J, with 9 bases in the middle. From germline, CDR1 is MNHNS and CDR2 SASEGT. The CDR3 length is 13 residues.

This clonotype was seen only a few times. The chain joins TRBV5-1 to TRBJ1-6, with a tentative D call TRBD1 (5 bases). V lost 0 bases to trimming and J lost 6 bases, with 10 bases between them. The CDR3 loop spans 15 amino acids. Per the germline V gene, CDR1 is SGHRS and CDR2 is YFSETQ. CDR3 loop: CASSLEVQGNSPLHF. The CDR3 DNA follows: TGCGCCAGCAGCTTGGAGGTTCAGGGTAATTCACCCCTCCACTTT.

The chain couples TRBV27 to TRBJ2-1; the D call may be TRBD1 or TRBD2 (5 bases each). Germline loops: CDR1 MNHEY, CDR2 SMNVEV (reference sequence). The CDR3 has 14 amino acids. V was clipped by 7 bases and J by 0 bases, with 10 bases between them. The CDR3 reads CASKYGTSYNEQFF. In nucleotides, the CDR3 is TGTGCCAGCAAGTACGGGACCTCCTACAATGAGCAGTTCTTC.

This clonotype was picked up many times. V and J are TRBV20-1 and TRBJ2-7; tentative D call: TRBD2 (5 bases). Germline CDR1 is DFQATT and CDR2 is SNEGSKA (reference sequence). The V end lost 0 bases, the J end lost 0 bases, and 9 bases lay between the germline ends. The CDR3 length is 14 residues. The CDR3 reads CSARDMGSSYEQYF. The CDR3 coding sequence is TGCAGTGCTAGAGATATGGGGAGCTCCTACGAGCAGTACTTC.